This T cell receptor beta chain was sequenced during a study of cytomegalovirus exposure and HLA in healthy donors. Overall study findings and caveats: A missense variant in DCLRE1C was later tied to TCR beta V- and J-gene trimming.

The PCR used 60 Vbeta and 13 Jbeta primers. Clones were sequenced by immunoSEQ multiplex PCR, and TCRdb holds only the in-frame ones, with some missing. This table has about 50,000 clones, 60% to 75% appearing once. The V segment lost 4 bases and the J segment 6 bases; nucleotides outside the gene matches: 16. Germline CDR1 and CDR2: LGHNA and YSLEER. This CDR3 comprises 17 residues. Remarks on this clone: Its antigen is undetermined.

The receptor was derived from a woman aged 45-65 years in good health and CMV-seronegative. V is TRBV4-3 and J is TRBJ2-3; TRBD2 agrees at 7 bases. Sample: PBMCs. The CDR3 nucleotides read TGCGCCAGCAGCCCCTCCACGGGAATAGCGGGTATGGATACGCAGTATTTT. As protein: CASSPSTGIAGMDTQYF.